The present T cell receptor beta chain was sequenced within a study of CD8 T cells in ankylosing spondylitis. For TCR beta, libraries came from quantitative 5'-RACE with molecular barcodes. Using its own MiXCR run on the 5' RACE reads, TCRdb lists one record per CDR3 protein. The repertoire consists of 300,000 to 400,000 distinct CDR3 sequences, with 20% to 25% occurring once and the leading ten covering around 13%. The V gene lost 5 bases and the J gene lost 6 bases, with 16 bases spanning the gap. This CDR3 comprises 15 residues. The germline V gene has CDR1 SEHNR and CDR2 FQNEAQ (reference sequence).

Sequencing was done on a sample of blood, either unsorted or a sorted T cell fraction (not recorded which). The clonotype originates from a male donor with ankylosing spondylitis or in good health (not recorded which). This chain joins TRBV7-9 and TRBJ2-2; D tentatively reads TRBD1 or TRBD2 (5 bases each). The CDR3 reads CASSGGRGVAGELFF. The CDR3 DNA reads TGTGCCAGCAGCGGCGGTCGGGGCGTTGCCGGGGAGCTGTTTTTT.